A selection of T cell receptor beta chains follows, all from one sample in a study of T cell responses to AZD1222 COVID-19 vaccine. TCRdb's copy holds only in-frame clones and misses some; the assay was immunoSEQ multiplex PCR. Counted here are under 150,000 clones, 88% occurring once; the ten biggest clones make up about 10%. The source was peripheral blood, collected on day 0 of AZD1222 vaccination. The receptors shown here come from an adult in good health. Both conserved end residues are part of each CDR3. Each record gives: D gene, V gene, J gene, clone size, CDR3 protein, CDR3 DNA. The D gene is left open where the match is weak. Clone size appears in some rows only: once, few, many, or a class for an expanded clone.

D gene: NA; V gene: TRBV2; J gene: TRBJ2-7; clone size: NA; CDR3 protein: CASSGHGASSYEQYF; CDR3 DNA: TGTGCCAGCAGCGGACACGGGGCTTCCTCCTACGAGCAGTACTTC
D gene: NA; V gene: TRBV12-3/TRBV12-4; J gene: TRBJ2-1; clone size: few; CDR3 protein: CASSFLILREQFF; CDR3 DNA: TGTGCCAGCAGCTTTCTCATCCTAAGGGAGCAGTTCTTC
D gene: NA; V gene: TRBV29-1; J gene: TRBJ1-2; clone size: NA; CDR3 protein: CSVGGEIANYGYTF; CDR3 DNA: TGCAGCGTTGGGGGGGAAATAGCTAACTATGGCTACACCTTC
D gene: NA; V gene: TRBV5-6; J gene: TRBJ1-2; clone size: NA; CDR3 protein: CASSLVGGERDGYTF; CDR3 DNA: TGTGCCAGCAGCTTGGTTGGAGGGGAAAGGGATGGCTACACCTTC
D gene: TRBD1; V gene: TRBV3-1/TRBV3-2; J gene: TRBJ1-2; clone size: NA; CDR3 protein: CASSPTGVGNYGYTF; CDR3 DNA: TGTGCCAGCAGCCCCACAGGGGTGGGGAACTATGGCTACACCTTC
D gene: NA; V gene: TRBV4-1; J gene: TRBJ2-1; clone size: few; CDR3 protein: CASKIRVGRNEQFF; CDR3 DNA: TGCGCCAGCAAAATCAGGGTCGGACGGAATGAGCAGTTCTTC
D gene: NA; V gene: TRBV15; J gene: TRBJ1-6; clone size: NA; CDR3 protein: CATSRDRNSPLHF; CDR3 DNA: TGTGCCACCAGCAGAGATCGAAATTCACCCCTCCACTTT
D gene: NA; V gene: TRBV5-8; J gene: TRBJ2-1; clone size: NA; CDR3 protein: CASRLPQGETGLINNEQFF; CDR3 DNA: TGTGCCAGCAGACTACCTCAGGGAGAAACGGGACTCATAAACAATGAGCAGTTCTTC
D gene: TRBD1; V gene: TRBV16; J gene: TRBJ1-2; clone size: once; CDR3 protein: CASSQGQGKLYGYTF; CDR3 DNA: TGTGCCAGCAGCCAAGGACAGGGAAAGCTCTATGGCTACACCTTC
D gene: NA; V gene: TRBV28; J gene: TRBJ1-1; clone size: NA; CDR3 protein: CASWGNTEAFF; CDR3 DNA: TGTGCCAGTTGGGGGAACACTGAAGCTTTCTTT
D gene: TRBD1; V gene: TRBV7-9; J gene: TRBJ1-2; clone size: once; CDR3 protein: CASSTDRGRFNTF; CDR3 DNA: TGTGCCAGCAGCACAGACAGGGGGCGTTTCAACACCTTC
D gene: NA; V gene: TRBV5-5; J gene: TRBJ1-2; clone size: NA; CDR3 protein: CASSLGPETYGYTF; CDR3 DNA: TGTGCCAGCAGCTTGGGTCCAGAAACCTATGGCTACACCTTC
D gene: NA; V gene: TRBV28; J gene: TRBJ1-2; clone size: NA; CDR3 protein: CASSLNRAVYGYTF; CDR3 DNA: TGTGCCAGCAGTTTAAACAGGGCCGTCTATGGCTACACCTTC
D gene: TRBD1; V gene: TRBV5-4; J gene: TRBJ1-1; clone size: NA; CDR3 protein: CASSPGQGREAFF; CDR3 DNA: TGTGCCAGCAGCCCAGGACAGGGAAGGGAAGCTTTCTTT
D gene: NA; V gene: TRBV19; J gene: TRBJ1-1; clone size: once; CDR3 protein: CASILRGAGNTEAFF; CDR3 DNA: TGTGCCAGTATCCTTAGGGGGGCTGGCAACACTGAAGCTTTCTTT
D gene: NA; V gene: TRBV5-1; J gene: TRBJ2-2; clone size: NA; CDR3 protein: CASSFGQTGELFF; CDR3 DNA: TGCGCCAGCAGCTTCGGACAGACCGGGGAGCTGTTTTTT
D gene: NA; V gene: TRBV7-2; J gene: TRBJ1-3; clone size: NA; CDR3 protein: CASSRGSTVLSGNTIYF; CDR3 DNA: TGTGCCAGCAGCCGGGGGTCGACAGTCCTCTCTGGAAACACCATATATTTT
D gene: NA; V gene: TRBV6-5; J gene: TRBJ1-1; clone size: NA; CDR3 protein: CASSYSLLGSTEAFF; CDR3 DNA: TGTGCCAGCAGTTACTCTCTATTGGGTAGCACTGAAGCTTTCTTT
D gene: NA; V gene: TRBV25-1; J gene: TRBJ2-7; clone size: NA; CDR3 protein: CASSESRVSYEQYF; CDR3 DNA: TGTGCCAGCAGTGAATCCAGGGTCTCCTACGAGCAGTACTTC
D gene: TRBD2; V gene: TRBV9; J gene: TRBJ2-3; clone size: NA; CDR3 protein: CASSVGLATDTQYF; CDR3 DNA: TGTGCCAGCAGCGTAGGACTAGCCACAGATACGCAGTATTTT
D gene: NA; V gene: TRBV19; J gene: TRBJ2-5; clone size: NA; CDR3 protein: CASSPGTLPQETQYF; CDR3 DNA: TGTGCCAGTAGTCCCGGGACACTTCCACAAGAGACCCAGTACTTC
D gene: NA; V gene: TRBV10-3; J gene: TRBJ1-2; clone size: NA; CDR3 protein: CAISTTGYDGYTF; CDR3 DNA: TGTGCCATCAGTACCACAGGATATGATGGCTACACCTTC
D gene: NA; V gene: TRBV5-4; J gene: TRBJ1-2; clone size: once; CDR3 protein: CASSLALGTANYGYTF; CDR3 DNA: TGTGCCAGCAGCTTGGCCCTCGGCACCGCTAACTATGGCTACACCTTC
D gene: TRBD1; V gene: TRBV7-2; J gene: TRBJ1-5; clone size: NA; CDR3 protein: CASSSGGYNQPQHF; CDR3 DNA: TGTGCCAGCAGCTCAGGGGGCTACAATCAGCCCCAGCATTTT
D gene: NA; V gene: TRBV18; J gene: TRBJ2-7; clone size: NA; CDR3 protein: CASSPDGRQYEQYF; CDR3 DNA: TGTGCCAGCTCGCCGGACGGGCGACAGTACGAGCAGTACTTC
D gene: TRBD1; V gene: TRBV27; J gene: TRBJ1-2; clone size: NA; CDR3 protein: CASSSPRTGANLYGYTF; CDR3 DNA: TGTGCCAGCAGTTCCCCTCGGACAGGCGCGAATCTTTATGGCTACACCTTC
D gene: NA; V gene: TRBV19; J gene: TRBJ2-1; clone size: NA; CDR3 protein: CASSMLGFSYNEQLF; CDR3 DNA: TGTGCCAGTAGTATGCTTGGTTTTTCCTACAATGAGCAGCTCTTC
D gene: NA; V gene: TRBV10-3; J gene: TRBJ2-1; clone size: NA; CDR3 protein: CAISELDSSYNEQFF; CDR3 DNA: TGTGCCATCAGTGAGTTAGACAGCTCCTACAATGAGCAGTTCTTC
D gene: NA; V gene: TRBV7-4; J gene: TRBJ2-7; clone size: NA; CDR3 protein: CASSGQRAEISYEQYF; CDR3 DNA: TGTGCCAGCAGCGGGCAGAGAGCGGAGATCTCCTACGAGCAGTACTTC
D gene: NA; V gene: TRBV6-1; J gene: TRBJ1-3; clone size: NA; CDR3 protein: CASSGSQGSTSGNTIYF; CDR3 DNA: TGTGCCAGCAGTGGTTCTCAGGGGTCAACCTCTGGAAACACCATATATTTT
D gene: TRBD1; V gene: TRBV2; J gene: TRBJ1-2; clone size: NA; CDR3 protein: CASSRQGDYGYTF; CDR3 DNA: TGTGCCAGCAGTCGACAGGGTGACTATGGCTACACCTTC
D gene: NA; V gene: TRBV29-1; J gene: TRBJ1-2; clone size: NA; CDR3 protein: CSVDGLADYGYTF; CDR3 DNA: TGCAGCGTTGACGGGCTAGCGGACTATGGCTACACCTTC
D gene: TRBD2; V gene: TRBV5-4; J gene: TRBJ2-3; clone size: NA; CDR3 protein: CASSHGLAADTQYF; CDR3 DNA: TGTGCCAGCAGCCACGGACTAGCGGCAGATACGCAGTATTTT
D gene: TRBD2; V gene: TRBV9; J gene: TRBJ2-2; clone size: NA; CDR3 protein: CASSGRGTSSANTGELFF; CDR3 DNA: TGTGCCAGCAGCGGGCGCGGGACTAGCAGCGCGAACACCGGGGAGCTGTTTTTT
D gene: NA; V gene: TRBV3-1/TRBV3-2; J gene: TRBJ1-2; clone size: NA; CDR3 protein: CASSPRGTNYGYTF; CDR3 DNA: TGTGCCAGCAGCCCCCGCGGCACTAACTATGGCTACACCTTC
D gene: TRBD2; V gene: TRBV7-2; J gene: TRBJ2-5; clone size: NA; CDR3 protein: CASSLAYREGRETQYF; CDR3 DNA: TGTGCCAGCAGCTTAGCGTATAGGGAGGGGAGGGAGACCCAGTACTTC
D gene: NA; V gene: TRBV12-3/TRBV12-4; J gene: TRBJ2-1; clone size: NA; CDR3 protein: CASSPGAGNEQFF; CDR3 DNA: TGTGCCAGCAGTCCGGGGGCGGGGAATGAGCAGTTCTTC
D gene: TRBD2; V gene: TRBV9; J gene: TRBJ2-7; clone size: NA; CDR3 protein: CASSVMGGGDYEQYF; CDR3 DNA: TGTGCCAGCAGCGTAATGGGGGGAGGGGACTACGAGCAGTACTTC
D gene: TRBD1; V gene: TRBV9; J gene: TRBJ1-2; clone size: NA; CDR3 protein: CASSLTQGADGYTF; CDR3 DNA: TGTGCCAGCAGCTTAACACAGGGGGCGGATGGCTACACCTTC
D gene: NA; V gene: TRBV5-4; J gene: TRBJ2-3; clone size: NA; CDR3 protein: CASSLATDTQYF; CDR3 DNA: TGTGCCAGCAGCTTGGCCACAGATACGCAGTATTTT
D gene: TRBD1; V gene: TRBV6-5; J gene: TRBJ1-5; clone size: once; CDR3 protein: CASSYSGTGNQPQHF; CDR3 DNA: TGTGCCAGCAGTTACTCGGGGACAGGCAATCAGCCCCAGCATTTT